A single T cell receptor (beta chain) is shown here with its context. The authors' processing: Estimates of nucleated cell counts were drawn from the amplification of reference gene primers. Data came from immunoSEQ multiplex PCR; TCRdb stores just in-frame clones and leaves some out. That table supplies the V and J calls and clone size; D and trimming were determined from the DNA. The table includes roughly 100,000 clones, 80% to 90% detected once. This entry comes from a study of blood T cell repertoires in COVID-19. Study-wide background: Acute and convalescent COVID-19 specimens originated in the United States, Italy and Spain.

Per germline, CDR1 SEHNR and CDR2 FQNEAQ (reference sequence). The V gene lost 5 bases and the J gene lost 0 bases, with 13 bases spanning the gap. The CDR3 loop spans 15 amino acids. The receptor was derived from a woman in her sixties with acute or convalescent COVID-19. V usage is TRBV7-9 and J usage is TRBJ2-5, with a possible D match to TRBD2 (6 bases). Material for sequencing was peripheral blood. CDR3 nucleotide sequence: TGTGCCAGCAGCCTTGCCGGGAGTCACCAAGAGACCCAGTACTTC. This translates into CASSLAGSHQETQYF.